The clone carrying this TCR beta chain was found a few times. The V gene's germline CDR1 is MNHNY and CDR2 SVGAGI (reference sequence). This CDR3 spans 14 amino acids. The V end lost 5 bases, the J end lost 4 bases, and 11 bases lay between the germline ends. Clones were sequenced by immunoSEQ multiplex PCR, and TCRdb holds only the in-frame ones, with some missing. The data show about 160,000 clones, approximately 86% seen once. This entry is derived from a study of cytomegalovirus exposure and HLA in healthy donors. V is TRBV6-6 and J is TRBJ2-2; D possibly corresponds to TRBD1 (6 bases). Input material: PBMCs. This sequence originates from a young woman in good health and CMV-seronegative. The CDR3 DNA reads TGTGCCAGCAGTGCCAGGGGCCGCACCGGGGAGCTGTTTTTT. Translated: CASSARGRTGELFF.